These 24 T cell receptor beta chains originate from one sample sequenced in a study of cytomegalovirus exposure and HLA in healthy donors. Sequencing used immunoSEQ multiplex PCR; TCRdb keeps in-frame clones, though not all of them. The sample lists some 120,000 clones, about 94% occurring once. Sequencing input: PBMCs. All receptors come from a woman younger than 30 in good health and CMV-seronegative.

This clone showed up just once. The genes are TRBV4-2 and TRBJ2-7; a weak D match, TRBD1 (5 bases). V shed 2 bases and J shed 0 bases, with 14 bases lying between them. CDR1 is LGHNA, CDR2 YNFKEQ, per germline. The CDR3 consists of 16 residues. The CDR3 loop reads CASSQSKGPGSYEQYF. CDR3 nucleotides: TGTGCCAGCAGCCAAAGTAAGGGGCCTGGCTCCTACGAGCAGTACTTC.

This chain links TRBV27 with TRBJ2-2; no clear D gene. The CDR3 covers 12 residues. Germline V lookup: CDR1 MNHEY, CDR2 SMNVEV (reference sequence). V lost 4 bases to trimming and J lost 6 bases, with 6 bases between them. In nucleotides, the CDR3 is TGTGCCAGCAGTTCCCTTCCCGGGGAGCTGTTTTTT. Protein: CASSSLPGELFF.

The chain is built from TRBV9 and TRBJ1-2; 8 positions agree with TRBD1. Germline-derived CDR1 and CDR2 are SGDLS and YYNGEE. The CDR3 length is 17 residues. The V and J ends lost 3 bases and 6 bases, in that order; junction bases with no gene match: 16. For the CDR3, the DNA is TGTGCCAGCAGCGCCCGCCCCTATGGACAGGGTGTGGATGGCTACACCTTC. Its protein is CASSARPYGQGVDGYTF.

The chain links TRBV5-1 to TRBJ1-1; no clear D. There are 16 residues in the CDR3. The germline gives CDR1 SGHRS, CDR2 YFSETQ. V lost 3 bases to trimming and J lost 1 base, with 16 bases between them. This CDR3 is CASSSSLPGGNTEAFF. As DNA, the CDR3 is TGCGCCAGCAGCTCCTCCCTGCCAGGTGGGAACACTGAAGCTTTCTTT.

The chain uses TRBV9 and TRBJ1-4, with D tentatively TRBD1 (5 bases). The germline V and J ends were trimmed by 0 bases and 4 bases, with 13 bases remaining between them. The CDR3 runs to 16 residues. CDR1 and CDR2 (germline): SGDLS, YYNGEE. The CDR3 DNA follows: TGTGCCAGCAGCGTAGACTTGGGGGGGGGTAATGAAAAACTGTTTTTT. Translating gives CASSVDLGGGNEKLFF.

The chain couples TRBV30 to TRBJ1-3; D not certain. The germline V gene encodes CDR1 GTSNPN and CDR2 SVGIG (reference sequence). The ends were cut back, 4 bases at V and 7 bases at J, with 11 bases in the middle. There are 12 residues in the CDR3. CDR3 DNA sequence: TGTGCCTGGACACCCTACGGGAACACCATATATTTT. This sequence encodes CAWTPYGNTIYF. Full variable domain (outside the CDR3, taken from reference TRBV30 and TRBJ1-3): SQTIHQWPATLVQPVGSPLSLECTVEGTSNPNLYWYRQAAGRGLQLLFYSVGIGQISSEVPQNLSASRPQDRQFILSSKKLLLSDSGFYLCAWTPYGNTIYFGEGSWLTVV.

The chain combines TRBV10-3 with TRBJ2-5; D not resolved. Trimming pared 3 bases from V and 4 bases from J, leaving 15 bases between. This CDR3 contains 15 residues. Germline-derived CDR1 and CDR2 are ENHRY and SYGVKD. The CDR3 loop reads CAISDQRARPETQYF. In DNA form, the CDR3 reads TGTGCCATCAGTGACCAGAGAGCGAGGCCAGAGACCCAGTACTTC.

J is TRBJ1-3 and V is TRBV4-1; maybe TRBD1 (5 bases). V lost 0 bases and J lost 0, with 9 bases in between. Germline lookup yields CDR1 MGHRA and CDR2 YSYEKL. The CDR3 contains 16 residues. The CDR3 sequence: CASSQESQGSGNTIYF. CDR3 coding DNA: TGCGCCAGCAGCCAAGAATCGCAGGGCTCTGGAAACACCATATATTTT.

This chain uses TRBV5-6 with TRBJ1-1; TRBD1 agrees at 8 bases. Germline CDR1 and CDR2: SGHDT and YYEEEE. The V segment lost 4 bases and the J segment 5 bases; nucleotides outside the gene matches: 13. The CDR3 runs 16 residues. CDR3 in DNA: TGTGCCAGCAGCCTCCTAAGGACAGGGCAGATTACTGAAGCTTTCTTT. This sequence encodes CASSLLRTGQITEAFF.

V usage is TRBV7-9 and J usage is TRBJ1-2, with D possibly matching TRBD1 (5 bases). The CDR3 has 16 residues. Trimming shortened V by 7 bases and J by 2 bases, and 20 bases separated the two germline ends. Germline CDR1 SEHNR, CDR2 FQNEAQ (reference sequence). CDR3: CASIHTQGRPNYGYTF. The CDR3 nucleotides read TGTGCCAGCATCCATACCCAGGGAAGACCCAACTATGGCTACACCTTC. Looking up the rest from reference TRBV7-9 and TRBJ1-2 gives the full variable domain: DTGVSQNPRHKITKRGQNVTFRCDPISEHNRLYWYRQTLGQGPEFLTYFQNEAQLEKSRLLSDRFSAERPKGSFSTLEIQRTEQGDSAMYLCASIHTQGRPNYGYTFGSGTRLTVV.

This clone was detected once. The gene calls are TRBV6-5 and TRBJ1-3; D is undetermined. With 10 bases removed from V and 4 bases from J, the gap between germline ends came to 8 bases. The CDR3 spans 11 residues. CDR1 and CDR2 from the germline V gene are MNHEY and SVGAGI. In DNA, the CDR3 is TGTGCCACCGGGGTCGGAAACACCATATATTTT. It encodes CATGVGNTIYF.

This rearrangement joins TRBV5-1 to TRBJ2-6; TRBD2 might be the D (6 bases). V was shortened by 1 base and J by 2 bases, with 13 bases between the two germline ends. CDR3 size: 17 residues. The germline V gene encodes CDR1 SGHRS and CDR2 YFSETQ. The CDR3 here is CASSLTGGRAGANVLTF. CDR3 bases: TGCGCCAGCAGCTTGACTGGGGGGAGAGCTGGGGCCAACGTCCTGACTTTC. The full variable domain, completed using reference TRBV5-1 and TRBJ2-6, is KAGVTQTPRYLIKTRGQQVTLSCSPISGHRSVSWYQQTPGQGLQFLFEYFSETQRNKGNFPGRFSGRQFSNSRSEMNVSTLELGDSALYLCASSLTGGRAGANVLTFGAGSRLTVL.

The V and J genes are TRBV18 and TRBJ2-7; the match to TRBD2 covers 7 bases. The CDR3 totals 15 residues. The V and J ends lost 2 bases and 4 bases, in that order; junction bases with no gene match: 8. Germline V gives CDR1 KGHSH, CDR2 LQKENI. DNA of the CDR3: TGTGCCAGCTCACCATTGAGCGGGAAGTTGTACGAGCAGTACTTC. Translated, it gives CASSPLSGKLYEQYF.

In DNA form, the CDR3 reads TGTGCCAGCAGTGCCCCTCGTTGGGCAGAGAGGGAAAAACCTTACTATGGCTACACCTTC. Its protein is CASSAPRWAEREKPYYGYTF. The gene calls are TRBV2 and TRBJ1-2, with D uncertain. Germline V gene data show CDR1 as SNHLY and CDR2 as FYNNEI. The V end was cut by 4 bases, the J end by 3 bases, with 30 bases between. The CDR3 totals 20 residues.

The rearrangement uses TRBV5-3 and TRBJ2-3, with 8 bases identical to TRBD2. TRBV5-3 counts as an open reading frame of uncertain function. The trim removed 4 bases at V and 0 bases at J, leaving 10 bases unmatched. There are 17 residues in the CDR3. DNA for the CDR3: TGTGCCAGAAGCCCCAACTGGCGGGGGGATAGCACAGATACGCAGTATTTT. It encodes CARSPNWRGDSTDTQYF.

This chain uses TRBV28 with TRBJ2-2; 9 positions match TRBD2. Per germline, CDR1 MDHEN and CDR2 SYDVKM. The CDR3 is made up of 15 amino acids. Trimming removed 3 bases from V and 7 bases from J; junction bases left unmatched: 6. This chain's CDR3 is CASSFSGGLGGELFF. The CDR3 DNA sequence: TGTGCCAGCAGTTTTAGCGGGGGCCTCGGCGGGGAGCTGTTTTTT.

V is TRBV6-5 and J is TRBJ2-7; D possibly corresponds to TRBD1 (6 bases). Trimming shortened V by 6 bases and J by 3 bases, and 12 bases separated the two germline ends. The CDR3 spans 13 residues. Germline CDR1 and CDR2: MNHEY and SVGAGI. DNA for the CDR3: TGTGCCAGCAGGGGGGCTAGGCTCTACGAGCAGTACTTC. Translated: CASRGARLYEQYF.

In DNA form, the CDR3 reads TGTGCCAGCACCCCGCGAGGAAATATCTACTACAATGAGCAGTTCTTC. It encodes CASTPRGNIYYNEQFF. This chain joins TRBV7-2 and TRBJ2-1; D is uncertain. CDR1 and CDR2 (germline): SGHTA, FQGNSA. Trimming took 7 bases from V and 3 from J, leaving 19 bases between them. The CDR3 consists of 16 residues.

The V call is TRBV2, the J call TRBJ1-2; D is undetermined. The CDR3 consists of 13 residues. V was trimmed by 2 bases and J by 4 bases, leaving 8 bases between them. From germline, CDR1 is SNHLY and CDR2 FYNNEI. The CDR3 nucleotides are TGTGCCAGCAGTGAAATGGCAGTCTATGGCTACACCTTC. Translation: CASSEMAVYGYTF.

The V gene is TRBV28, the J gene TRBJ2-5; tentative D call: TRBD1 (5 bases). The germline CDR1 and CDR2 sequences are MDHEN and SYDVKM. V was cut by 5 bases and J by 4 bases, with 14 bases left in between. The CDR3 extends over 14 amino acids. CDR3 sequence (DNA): TGTGCCAGCAGTCTACGGTCAGGGCGAGAGACCCAGTACTTC. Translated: CASSLRSGRETQYF.

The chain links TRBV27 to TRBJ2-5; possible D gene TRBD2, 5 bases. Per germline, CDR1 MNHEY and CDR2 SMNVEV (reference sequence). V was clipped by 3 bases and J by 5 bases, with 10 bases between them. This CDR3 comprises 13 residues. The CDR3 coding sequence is TGTGCCAGCAGTTTTTCCAAGCGGGAGACCCAGTACTTC. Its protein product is CASSFSKRETQYF.

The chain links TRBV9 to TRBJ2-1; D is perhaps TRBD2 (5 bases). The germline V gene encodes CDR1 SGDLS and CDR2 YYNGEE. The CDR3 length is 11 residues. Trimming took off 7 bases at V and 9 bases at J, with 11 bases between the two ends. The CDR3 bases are TGTGCCAGCGGTCTGGCGGGTGAGCAGTTCTTC. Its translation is CASGLAGEQFF.

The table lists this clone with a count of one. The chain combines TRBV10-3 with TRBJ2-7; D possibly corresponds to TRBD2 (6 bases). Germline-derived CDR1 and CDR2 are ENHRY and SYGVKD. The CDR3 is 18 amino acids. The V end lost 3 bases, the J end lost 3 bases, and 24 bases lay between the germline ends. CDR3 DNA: TGTGCCATCAGTGACCCTGGTATGGTAGCGGCAACTGTCTACGAGCAGTACTTC. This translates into CAISDPGMVAATVYEQYF.

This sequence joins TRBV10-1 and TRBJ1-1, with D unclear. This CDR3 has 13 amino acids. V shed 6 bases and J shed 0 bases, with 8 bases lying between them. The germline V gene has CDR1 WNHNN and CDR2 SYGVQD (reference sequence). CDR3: CASRLQMNTEAFF. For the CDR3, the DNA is TGCGCCAGCAGGCTGCAGATGAACACTGAAGCTTTCTTT.